The 25 T cell receptor beta chains below were found in one sample sequenced in a study of cytomegalovirus exposure and HLA in healthy donors. Sequencing was performed with immunoSEQ multiplex PCR; in TCRdb, only in-frame clones are kept and a portion is missing. This table has about 340,000 clones, 80% to 90% appearing once. The specimen was PBMCs. All receptors come from a woman under 30 in good health and CMV-seronegative.

The table lists this clone with a count of one. The chain employs TRBV5-4 and TRBJ2-1; 11 bases align to TRBD2. The CDR3 spans 14 residues. Germline V gives CDR1 SGHNT, CDR2 YYREEE (reference sequence). V shed 3 bases, J shed 8 bases, and the junction held 4 bases outside the gene matches. CDR3: CASSSLAGVDEQFF. CDR3 DNA: TGTGCCAGCAGCTCACTAGCGGGAGTCGATGAGCAGTTCTTC.

This chain links TRBV6-6 with TRBJ1-1; maybe TRBD1 (6 bases). Trimming pared 4 bases from V and 4 bases from J, leaving 13 bases between. This CDR3 comprises 14 residues. Germline V gene sequence: CDR1 MNHNY, CDR2 SVGAGI (reference sequence). CDR3 coding DNA: TGTGCCAGCAGTTCAAGGACAGAGTTCACTGAAGCTTTCTTT. This sequence encodes CASSSRTEFTEAFF.

The CDR3, as DNA: TGTGCTAGTGGTCAGGGAAACACCATATATTTT. It specifies CASGQGNTIYF. This chain joins TRBV12-5 and TRBJ1-3; unclear D gene. Germline V gives CDR1 LGHNT, CDR2 FRNRAP. The CDR3 spans 11 residues. Trimming removed 5 bases from V and 4 bases from J, with 3 bases in between.

This chain links TRBV21-1 with TRBJ2-7; no check of the table's D call, TRBD1, against the DNA was made. TRBV21-1 has pseudogene status. The CDR3 length is 13 residues. For the CDR3, the DNA is TGTGCCATCGGAGAAGGGGATTCCTACGAGCAGTACTTC. Translated, it gives CAIGEGDSYEQYF.

The rearrangement links TRBV27 to TRBJ1-3, with D uncertain. The CDR3 is made up of 15 amino acids. Trimming left V 6 bases short and J 0 bases short, with 12 bases between. Looked up from germline, CDR1 is MNHEY and CDR2 is SMNVEV (reference sequence). CDR3 amino acids: CASRATGYSGNTIYF. The DNA of the CDR3 is TGTGCCAGCAGAGCAACGGGATACTCTGGAAACACCATATATTTT.

V usage is TRBV6-1 and J usage is TRBJ1-1; D gene unclear. The CDR3 has 14 amino acids. The V end lost 6 bases, the J end lost 5 bases, and 16 bases lay between the germline ends. Germline V gene data show CDR1 as MNHNS and CDR2 as SASEGT. The CDR3 loop is CASRTTTRGTEAFF. For the CDR3, the DNA is TGTGCCAGCAGAACGACAACTCGAGGGACTGAAGCTTTCTTT.

V is TRBV6-5 and J is TRBJ2-1, with D perhaps matching TRBD1 (5 bases). The CDR3 length is 13 residues. The V gene's germline CDR1 is MNHEY and CDR2 SVGAGI. Deletions cut 2 bases from V and 9 bases from J, with 11 bases between. CDR3 sequence: CASSYSIQGEQFF. Here the CDR3 DNA reads TGTGCCAGCAGTTACAGTATCCAGGGTGAGCAGTTCTTC.

The chain uses TRBV7-2 and TRBJ1-5; D might be TRBD1 (5 bases). There are 16 residues in the CDR3. CDR1 is SGHTA, CDR2 FQGNSA, per germline. Trimming took 3 bases from V and 0 from J, leaving 12 bases between them. CDR3 DNA sequence: TGTGCCAGCAGCTTGACAGCTCTTTCTAGCAATCAGCCCCAGCATTTT. Residues: CASSLTALSSNQPQHF.

This chain uses TRBV7-9 with TRBJ2-5, with 12 bases identical to TRBD1. Germline-derived CDR1 and CDR2 are SEHNR and FQNEAQ (reference sequence). V gave up 7 bases and J gave up 5 bases; unmatched junction bases: 8. This CDR3 spans 15 amino acids. CDR3 sequence reads: CASNSGTGGLETQYF. The CDR3 nucleotides are TGTGCCAGCAACTCCGGGACAGGGGGCCTGGAGACCCAGTACTTC.

This clone was counted only a few times. J is TRBJ2-1 and V is TRBV14; 10 bases map to TRBD2. V was clipped by 4 bases and J by 6 bases; unmatched bases: 6. The germline gives CDR1 SGHDN, CDR2 FVKESK. The CDR3 runs 15 residues. CDR3 amino acids: CASSPPGTSANEQFF. CDR3 bases: TGTGCCAGCAGCCCCCCAGGGACTAGCGCCAATGAGCAGTTCTTC.

This clone was detected once. The V gene is TRBV18, the J gene TRBJ1-2; D unresolved. V dropped 4 bases and J dropped 0 bases, with 9 bases sitting between them. Germline V gene data show CDR1 as KGHSH and CDR2 as LQKENI. The CDR3 length is 14 residues. This CDR3 is CASSLSVTNYGYTF. CDR3 coding DNA: TGTGCCAGCTCACTTTCAGTAACTAACTATGGCTACACCTTC.

The chain couples TRBV7-9 to TRBJ1-5; TRBD1 matches at 8 bases. The CDR3 covers 16 residues. Germline V gene data show CDR1 as SEHNR and CDR2 as FQNEAQ (reference sequence). J lost 3 bases, V lost 1 base, and 5 bases had no gene match. The CDR3 DNA follows: TGTGCCAGCAGCTTAGGAGCAGGGGGCCCCAATCAGCCCCAGCATTTT. Its translation: CASSLGAGGPNQPQHF.

The V and J genes are TRBV25-1 and TRBJ2-3, with D unresolved. Trimming shortened V by 1 base and J by 0 bases, and 14 bases separated the two germline ends. Germline V lookup: CDR1 MGHDK, CDR2 SYGVNS. CDR3 length: 17 residues. The CDR3 sequence is CASSEFGSSYSTDTQYF. The CDR3 nucleotides are TGTGCCAGCAGTGAATTTGGTAGTTCCTATAGCACAGATACGCAGTATTTT.

The chain joins TRBV5-1 to TRBJ2-5; TRBD2 aligns across 8 bases. This CDR3 spans 16 amino acids. After removal of 0 bases from V and 5 bases from J, the junction contained 9 bases not matched to a gene. The V gene's germline CDR1 is SGHRS and CDR2 YFSETQ. The CDR3, as DNA: TGCGCCAGCAGCTTGGCCACGGGAGGGTTCCGGGAGACCCAGTACTTC. This codes for CASSLATGGFRETQYF.

CDR3 DNA sequence: TGTGCCAGTAGTCCGGGACAGCGAAATCAGCCCCAGCATTTT. This codes for CASSPGQRNQPQHF. V gene TRBV19 combines with J gene TRBJ1-5; 7 nucleotides match TRBD1. The CDR3 runs 14 residues. Losses at the gene ends were 5 bases for V and 4 bases for J; bases not matched to a gene: 5. Per the germline V gene, CDR1 is LNHDA and CDR2 is SQIVND (reference sequence).

The J gene is TRBJ1-3, the V gene TRBV5-8; 7 nucleotides align to TRBD1. With 0 bases clipped from V and 2 bases from J, the junction kept 5 bases outside the gene matches. The CDR3 sequence is 16 residues long. Germline V gives CDR1 SGHTS, CDR2 YDEGEE. CDR3 loop: CASSLGGQSTGNTIYF. For the CDR3, the DNA is TGTGCCAGCAGCTTGGGGGGACAGTCAACTGGAAACACCATATATTTT.

This chain joins TRBV4-3 and TRBJ1-1; TRBD1 might be the D (5 bases). This CDR3 region has 15 residues. Trimming removed 0 bases from V and 3 bases from J, with 11 bases in between. Germline V gene sequence: CDR1 LGHNA, CDR2 YSLEER. The CDR3 region is CASSQDMGRDTEAFF. CDR3 coding DNA: TGCGCCAGCAGCCAAGATATGGGCAGGGACACTGAAGCTTTCTTT.

V gene TRBV19 combines with J gene TRBJ1-2; 7 bases match TRBD1. Trimming took 5 bases from V and 4 from J; bases not matched to a gene: 7. The germline V gene encodes CDR1 LNHDA and CDR2 SQIVND (reference sequence). The CDR3 loop spans 14 amino acids. The chain's CDR3 is CASSQIGDSYGYTF. DNA of the CDR3: TGTGCCAGTAGTCAGATAGGGGACAGCTATGGCTACACCTTC. Using reference TRBV19 and TRBJ1-2 for the parts outside the CDR3, the full variable domain is DGGITQSPKYLFRKEGQNVTLSCEQNLNHDAMYWYRQDPGQGLRLIYYSQIVNDFQKGDIAEGYSVSREKKESFPLTVTSAQKNPTAFYLCASSQIGDSYGYTFGSGTRLTVV.

The CDR3 bases are TGTGCCAGCAGTGAGGGACTCAAAGAGACCCAGTACTTC. Translation gives CASSEGLKETQYF. The chain links TRBV6-1 to TRBJ2-5; tentatively, D is TRBD2 (6 bases). The CDR3 spans 13 residues. From germline, CDR1 is MNHNS and CDR2 SASEGT. V was pared by 3 bases and J by 3 bases, with 8 bases between.

This sequence joins TRBV4-2 and TRBJ1-4; D gene unclear. There are 12 residues in the CDR3. V was shortened by 1 base and J by 8 bases, with 5 bases between the two germline ends. Per germline, CDR1 LGHNA and CDR2 YNFKEQ. The DNA of the CDR3 is TGTGCCAGCAGCCAAGGAGGGGAAAAACTGTTTTTT. It encodes CASSQGGEKLFF.

V and J are TRBV6-5 and TRBJ1-1, with D unresolved. Per the germline V gene, CDR1 is MNHEY and CDR2 is SVGAGI. V lost 0 bases and J lost 6, with 11 bases in between. CDR3 size: 14 residues. Here the CDR3 DNA reads TGTGCCAGCAGTTACTCAGCGGGTTGGGCTGAAGCTTTCTTT. The encoded protein is CASSYSAGWAEAFF.

V usage is TRBV11-2 and J usage is TRBJ2-3; D remains unclear. The CDR3 runs to 14 residues. Germline values: CDR1 SGHAT, CDR2 FQNNGV. The V and J ends lost 3 bases and 2 bases respectively, with 9 bases between them. The CDR3 DNA sequence: TGTGCCAGCAGCTTGTCTCAGAACACAGATACGCAGTATTTT. It specifies CASSLSQNTDTQYF.

This clone has just one count. The V and J genes are TRBV9 and TRBJ2-5; 11 bases are shared with TRBD1. V was clipped by 2 bases and J by 4 bases; unmatched bases: 10. The length of the CDR3 is 17 residues. The V gene's germline CDR1 is SGDLS and CDR2 YYNGEE. CDR3 amino acids: CASSVGADRGLGETQYF. DNA for the CDR3: TGTGCCAGCAGCGTGGGGGCGGACAGGGGGCTCGGAGAGACCCAGTACTTC. The whole variable domain, filled in from reference TRBV9 and TRBJ2-5, reads DSGVTQTPKHLITATGQRVTLRCSPRSGDLSVYWYQQSLDQGLQFLIQYYNGEERAKGNILERFSAQQFPDLHSELNLSSLELGDSALYFCASSVGADRGLGETQYFGPGTRLLVL.

This clone came up once. This chain uses TRBV6-1 with TRBJ1-4; 7 nucleotides line up with TRBD1. The length of the CDR3 is 15 residues. Per the germline V gene, CDR1 is MNHNS and CDR2 is SASEGT. With 4 bases clipped from V and 7 bases from J, the junction kept 9 bases outside the gene matches. CDR3 region: CASSGPGGGREKLFF. The DNA for the CDR3 is TGTGCCAGCAGTGGGCCGGGAGGGGGCCGTGAAAAACTGTTTTTT.

CDR3 protein: CASSLSAGGSTEAFF. The CDR3 coding sequence is TGTGCCAGCAGTTTATCCGCGGGGGGCAGCACTGAAGCTTTCTTT. J is TRBJ1-1 and V is TRBV28; D may be TRBD1 (6 bases). This CDR3 comprises 15 residues. V shed 1 base and J shed 4 bases, with 13 bases lying between them. CDR1 MDHEN and CDR2 SYDVKM come from the germline V gene.